The present T cell receptor beta chain was sequenced within a study of T cell responses to AZD1222 COVID-19 vaccine. Study-level information: The study pooled second doses at about 4 or about 12 weeks.

The study's findings and limits: Seropositivity was recorded at baseline in only 6 or 7 AZD1222 recipients. White British ancestry dominated among donors, who included more females, and clonal diversity was possibly underestimated. Sampling that yielded the repertoires occurred only after the peak T cell response.

The table came from immunoSEQ multiplex PCR; TCRdb's copy has only in-frame clones and leaves some out. This table holds roughly 86,000 clones, 85% to 90% found once. Comments on this clone: The antigen is not known. Other DNA sequences of this sample code for an identical CDR3.

The receptor comes from an adult in good health. The source was peripheral blood, collected on day 0 of AZD1222 vaccination.

The CDR3 bases are TGTGCCAGCAGCCAAGGGAACACTGAAGCTTTCTTT. It specifies CASSQGNTEAFF. The V and J genes are TRBV3-1 (or the pseudogene TRBV3-2) and TRBJ1-1; no clear D gene. V was shortened by 1 base and J by 1 base, with 1 base between the two germline ends. Per germline, CDR1 LGHDT and CDR2 YNNKEL (reference sequence). This CDR3 contains 12 residues.